Below are 25 T cell receptor beta chains sequenced from a single sample in a study of T-cell reconstitution after alpha-beta-depleted transplantation in children. Unique molecular identifiers were incorporated during preparation of the TCRbeta library. TCRdb analysed the PCR reads with MiXCR anew, one entry per CDR3 protein. The table includes under 140,000 distinct CDR3 sequences, 10% detected once. Sequenced material: PBMCs from the stem cell graft donor, taken from the stem cell graft. The receptors here all came from a human donor who donated a stem cell graft to a child with acute lymphoblastic leukemia.

This clonotype was recorded a few times. A much larger clone lies one base from this, so it may be a read error. The chain employs TRBV18 and TRBJ1-2; maybe TRBD1 (6 bases). This CDR3 region has 11 residues. The V gene's germline CDR1 is KGHSH and CDR2 LQKENI. The chain's CDR3 is CDSSPGDGYTF. In DNA form, the CDR3 reads TGTGACAGCTCACCAGGGGATGGCTACACCTTC.

This clonotype has ten or more counts. The rearrangement uses TRBV10-3 and TRBJ2-7, with D perhaps matching TRBD2 (5 bases). V lost 2 bases and J 1 base, leaving 9 bases between the germline ends. CDR1 is ENHRY and CDR2 is SYGVKD in the germline V gene. The CDR3 spans 14 residues. This chain's CDR3 is CAISELGSSYEQYF. The DNA for the CDR3 is TGTGCCATCAGTGAGCTAGGGAGTTCCTACGAGCAGTACTTC.

This clonotype was seen many times. This rearrangement joins TRBV6-2 or TRBV6-3 to TRBJ1-2; D ambiguous. This CDR3 comprises 14 residues. The V gene's germline CDR1 is MNHEY and CDR2 SVGEGT. V was cut by 1 base and J by 5 bases, with 11 bases left in between. The CDR3: CASSYLDGVYGYTF. In DNA, the CDR3 is TGTGCCAGCAGTTACTTGGACGGAGTTTATGGCTACACCTTC.

The chain is built from TRBV5-4 and TRBJ2-1; D is perhaps TRBD2 (6 bases). The CDR3 covers 15 residues. The germline V gene has CDR1 SGHNT and CDR2 YYREEE (reference sequence). The V end lost 1 base, the J end lost 10 bases, and 18 bases lay between the germline ends. The CDR3 loop is CASSLFGGPGLEQFF. The CDR3 DNA reads TGTGCCAGCAGCTTGTTCGGGGGACCGGGGTTGGAGCAGTTCTTC. The variable domain in full, completed from reference TRBV5-4 and TRBJ2-1, reads ETGVTQSPTHLIKTRGQQVTLRCSSQSGHNTVSWYQQALGQGPQFIFQYYREEENGRGNFPPRFSGLQFPNYSSELNVNALELDDSALYLCASSLFGGPGLEQFFGPGTRLTVL.

This clonotype was observed at least ten times. The chain links TRBV18 to TRBJ2-1; possibly TRBD1 for D (7 bases). Germline V CDR1 and CDR2: KGHSH, LQKENI. The CDR3 extends over 14 amino acids. V was cut by 5 bases and J by 7 bases, with 15 bases left in between. The CDR3 is CASSAGQTANEQFF. CDR3 sequence (DNA): TGTGCCAGCTCAGCGGGACAGACCGCGAATGAGCAGTTCTTC.

This clonotype was observed at least ten times. This chain connects TRBV18 to TRBJ2-1; D tentatively reads TRBD1 or TRBD2 (5 bases each). Germline V gives CDR1 KGHSH, CDR2 LQKENI. The CDR3 runs 14 residues. V gave up 2 bases and J gave up 0 bases, with 5 bases separating them. Written as DNA, the CDR3 is TGTGCCAGCTCACCAGGGGGCTCCTACAATGAGCAGTTCTTC. As protein: CASSPGGSYNEQFF.

This clonotype was observed many times. This CDR3 reads CASEGVTGLSYEQYF. CDR3 nucleotide sequence: TGTGCCAGTGAAGGGGTGACAGGTCTATCCTACGAGCAGTACTTC. The chain links TRBV25-1 to TRBJ2-7, with TRBD1 as a possible D gene (6 bases). The V gene's germline CDR1 is MGHDK and CDR2 SYGVNS. Between the trimmed V and J ends, which lost 9 bases and 1 base, there was a span of 19 bases. The CDR3 extends over 15 amino acids.

The V gene is TRBV6-2 or TRBV6-3, the J gene TRBJ2-5, with D perhaps TRBD1 (6 bases). The CDR3 loop spans 21 amino acids. Trimming pared 0 bases from V and 0 bases from J, leaving 26 bases between. The germline gives CDR1 MNHEY, CDR2 SVGEGT. The CDR3 here is CASSYSSIEGDEGRHQETQYF. In DNA form, the CDR3 reads TGTGCCAGCAGTTACTCCAGCATAGAGGGGGATGAGGGGCGGCACCAAGAGACCCAGTACTTC.

The table lists this clonotype with many counts. This sequence joins TRBV6-2 or TRBV6-3 and TRBJ1-4, with TRBD1 as a possible D gene (5 bases). The germline V and J ends were trimmed by 4 bases and 0 bases, with 18 bases remaining between them. The CDR3 runs 18 residues. Germline-derived CDR1 and CDR2 are MNHEY and SVGEGT. The CDR3 DNA reads TGTGCCAGCAGTTCCACGTCGGGGGGAAGAGCAACTAATGAAAAACTGTTTTTT. This encodes CASSSTSGGRATNEKLFF.

The table lists this clonotype with many counts. The genes are TRBV27 and TRBJ2-2, with D possibly being TRBD1 or TRBD2 (5 bases each). The germline gives CDR1 MNHEY, CDR2 SMNVEV (reference sequence). The CDR3 contains 17 residues. V lost 6 bases, J lost 5 bases, and 22 bases lay in between. CDR3 sequence: CASSKPPGQGYTGELFF. The CDR3 DNA reads as TGTGCCAGCAGCAAGCCGCCGGGGCAGGGATATACCGGGGAGCTGTTTTTT.

This clonotype was detected many times. This chain uses TRBV29-1 with TRBJ1-6; the D gene is possibly TRBD1 (6 bases). Trimming took off 4 bases at V and 8 bases at J, with 18 bases between the two ends. CDR1 and CDR2 from the germline V gene are SQVTM and ANQGSEA. The CDR3 is made up of 15 amino acids. The CDR3 sequence is CSVAQGTARDSPLHF. The CDR3 DNA follows: TGCAGCGTTGCCCAGGGGACCGCCAGGGATTCACCCCTCCACTTT. The whole variable domain, filled in from reference TRBV29-1 and TRBJ1-6, reads SAVISQKPSRDICQRGTSLTIQCQVDSQVTMMFWYRQQPGQSLTLIATANQGSEATYESGFVIDKFPISRPNLTFSTLTVSNMSPEDSSIYLCSVAQGTARDSPLHFGNGTRLTVT.

This clonotype has at least ten counts. The chain couples TRBV6-2 or TRBV6-3 to TRBJ1-1; tentatively, D is TRBD1 (6 bases). The CDR3 totals 14 residues. Germline loops: CDR1 MNHEY, CDR2 SVGEGT. The V end was cut by 2 bases, the J end by 5 bases, with 12 bases between. The CDR3 region has the DNA TGTGCCAGCAGTTACGACAGGACGAGGACTGAAGCTTTCTTT. Its translation: CASSYDRTRTEAFF.

This clonotype has ten or more counts. The rearrangement joins TRBV11-2 to TRBJ2-1; a possible D gene is TRBD2 (5 bases). With 3 bases removed from V and 7 bases from J, the gap between germline ends came to 13 bases. The V gene's germline CDR1 is SGHAT and CDR2 FQNNGV. CDR3 length: 14 amino acids. As DNA, the CDR3 is TGTGCCAGCAGCTTCGGGAAGTCGGGGAATGAGCAGTTCTTC. It specifies CASSFGKSGNEQFF.

This clonotype showed up many times. The chain employs TRBV5-1 and TRBJ2-7; 7 bases match TRBD1. Looked up from germline, CDR1 is SGHRS and CDR2 is YFSETQ. This CDR3 has 14 amino acids. V lost 4 bases to trimming and J lost 0 bases; unmatched junction nucleotides: 4. The CDR3 protein is CASSPWTGSYEQYF. CDR3 in DNA: TGCGCCAGCAGCCCTTGGACAGGCTCCTACGAGCAGTACTTC.

This clonotype was detected many times. This sequence joins TRBV6-2 or TRBV6-3 and TRBJ1-2, with 9 bases aligning to TRBD1. The length of the CDR3 is 14 residues. Trimming cost V 6 bases and J 4 bases; bases outside gene matches: 6. Germline loops: CDR1 MNHEY, CDR2 SVGEGT. CDR3: CASSAAGQGYGYTF. CDR3 nucleotides: TGTGCCAGCAGCGCTGCGGGACAGGGCTATGGCTACACCTTC.

This clonotype was observed many times. CDR3 bases: TGTGCCAGCAGGGGACAGAGCTCCTATAATTCACCCCTCCACTTT. Translation gives CASRGQSSYNSPLHF. The chain employs TRBV12-3 or TRBV12-4 and TRBJ1-6; TRBD1 aligns across 7 bases. The length of the CDR3 is 15 residues. With V trimmed by 6 bases and J by 0 bases, 2 bases remained unmatched.

This clonotype was seen a handful of times. The chain employs TRBV29-1 and TRBJ2-7; D is tentatively TRBD1 or TRBD2 (7 bases each). The CDR3 contains 14 residues. Trimming removed 3 bases at V and 7 bases at J, with 19 bases between. CDR1 and CDR2 from the germline V gene are SQVTM and ANQGSEA. The CDR3 region is CSVDPGGQAREQYF. For the CDR3, the DNA is TGCAGCGTTGATCCGGGAGGACAGGCTAGAGAGCAGTACTTC.

Ten or more counts support this clonotype. The chain employs TRBV25-1 and TRBJ1-1; D might be TRBD1 (5 bases). Germline CDR1 MGHDK, CDR2 SYGVNS. The CDR3 loop spans 18 amino acids. V was cut by 1 base and J by 1 base, with 19 bases left in between. The CDR3 sequence: CASSESFLRTTTNTEAFF. Here the CDR3 DNA reads TGTGCCAGCAGTGAATCTTTTCTGCGGACAACGACGAACACTGAAGCTTTCTTT.

This clonotype turned up a few times. The gene calls are TRBV20-1 and TRBJ1-4; D uncertain. The CDR3 spans 13 residues. Germline CDR1 is DFQATT and CDR2 is SNEGSKA (reference sequence). The ends were cut back, 3 bases at V and 2 bases at J, with 7 bases in the middle. This CDR3 reads CSASRGTNEKLFF. Written as DNA, the CDR3 is TGCAGTGCTAGTCGGGGTACTAATGAAAAACTGTTTTTT.

This sequence joins TRBV5-6 and TRBJ2-1; D not certain. CDR3 length: 16 amino acids. The germline gives CDR1 SGHDT, CDR2 YYEEEE. The V end was cut by 9 bases, the J end by 0 bases, with 19 bases between. The CDR3 loop reads CAMGPAPTNSYNEQFF. As DNA, the CDR3 is TGTGCCATGGGCCCCGCCCCGACCAACTCCTACAATGAGCAGTTCTTC.

This clonotype has at least ten counts. The chain joins TRBV29-1 to TRBJ2-3; 9 bases fit TRBD2. V gave up 7 bases and J gave up 6 bases; unmatched junction bases: 14. CDR1 is SQVTM, CDR2 ANQGSEA, per germline. The CDR3 runs to 15 residues. CDR3 loop: CSAARLAGPADTQYF. The DNA of the CDR3 is TGCAGCGCTGCGCGGCTAGCGGGACCGGCGGATACGCAGTATTTT.

This clonotype was detected many times. The chain is built from TRBV20-1 and TRBJ2-7; TRBD2 aligns across 9 bases. This CDR3 has 14 residues. The germline gives CDR1 DFQATT, CDR2 SNEGSKA (reference sequence). J lost 3 bases, V lost 4 bases, and 7 bases had no gene match. CDR3 sequence reads: CSATGTSRYYEQYF. The DNA for the CDR3 is TGCAGTGCTACCGGGACTAGCAGATACTACGAGCAGTACTTC.

This clonotype has a count of ten or more. This rearrangement joins TRBV12-3 or TRBV12-4 to TRBJ2-1, with D hard to call. The CDR3 is made up of 16 amino acids. Trimming stripped 6 bases from V and 4 bases from J, with 19 bases between. In DNA, the CDR3 is TGTGCCAGCAGCCCTTCGGACCAACGCAGGTACAATGAGCAGTTCTTC. Protein product: CASSPSDQRRYNEQFF.

This clonotype was seen once. Given a much more abundant clone one base away, this may be a read error. The chain has TRBV5-5 and TRBJ2-1; D gene uncertain. The CDR3 length is 16 residues. Germline CDR1 is SGHKS and CDR2 is YYEKEE (reference sequence). The germline V and J ends were trimmed by 4 bases and 0 bases, with 14 bases remaining between them. CDR3 nucleotide sequence: TGTGCCAGCAGCATCGGTTACCATGTCTCCTACAATGAGCAGTTCTTC. As protein: CASSIGYHVSYNEQFF. The full variable domain, with the rest looked up from reference TRBV5-5 and TRBJ2-1, is DAGVTQSPTHLIKTRGQQVTLRCSPISGHKSVSWYQQVLGQGPQFIFQYYEKEERGRGNFPDRFSARQFPNYSSELNVNALLLGDSALYLCASSIGYHVSYNEQFFGPGTRLTVL.

This clonotype showed up many times. The genes are TRBV19 and TRBJ2-3; the D gene is possibly TRBD2 (6 bases). Germline loops: CDR1 LNHDA, CDR2 SQIVND (reference sequence). CDR3 size: 15 residues. Trimming took off 6 bases at V and 0 bases at J, with 13 bases between the two ends. This CDR3 reads CASRWGVTSTDTQYF. As DNA, the CDR3 is TGTGCCAGTAGATGGGGGGTTACTAGCACAGATACGCAGTATTTT. Full variable domain (rest looked up from reference TRBV19 and TRBJ2-3): DGGITQSPKYLFRKEGQNVTLSCEQNLNHDAMYWYRQDPGQGLRLIYYSQIVNDFQKGDIAEGYSVSREKKESFPLTVTSAQKNPTAFYLCASRWGVTSTDTQYFGPGTRLTVL.